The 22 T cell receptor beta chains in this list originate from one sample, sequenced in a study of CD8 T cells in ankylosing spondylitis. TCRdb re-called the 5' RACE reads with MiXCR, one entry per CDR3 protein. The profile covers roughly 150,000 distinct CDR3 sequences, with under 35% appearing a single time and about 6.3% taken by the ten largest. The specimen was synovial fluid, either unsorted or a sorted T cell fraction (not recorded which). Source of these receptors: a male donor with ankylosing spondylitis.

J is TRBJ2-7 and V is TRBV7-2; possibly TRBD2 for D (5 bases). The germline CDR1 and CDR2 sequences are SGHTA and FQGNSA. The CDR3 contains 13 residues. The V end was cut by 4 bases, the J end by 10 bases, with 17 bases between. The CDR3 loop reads CASSSPRATGQYF. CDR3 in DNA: TGTGCCAGCAGCTCACCACGTGCCACGGGACAGTACTTC.

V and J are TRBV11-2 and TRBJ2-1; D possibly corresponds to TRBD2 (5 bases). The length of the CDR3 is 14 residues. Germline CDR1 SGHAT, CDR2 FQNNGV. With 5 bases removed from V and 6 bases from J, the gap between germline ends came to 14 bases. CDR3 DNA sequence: TGTGCCAGCAGCCCATTCGATGGAGGCAATGAGCAGTTCTTC. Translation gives CASSPFDGGNEQFF.

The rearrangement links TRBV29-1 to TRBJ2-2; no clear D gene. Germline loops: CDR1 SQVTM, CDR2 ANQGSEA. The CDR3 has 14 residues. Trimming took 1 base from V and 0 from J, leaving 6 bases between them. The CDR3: CSVEGTANTGELFF. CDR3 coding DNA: TGCAGCGTTGAAGGGACCGCGAACACCGGGGAGCTGTTTTTT.

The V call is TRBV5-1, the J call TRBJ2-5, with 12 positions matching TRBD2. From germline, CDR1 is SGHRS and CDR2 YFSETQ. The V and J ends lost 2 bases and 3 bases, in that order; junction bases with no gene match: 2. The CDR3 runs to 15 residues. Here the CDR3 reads CASSFRLAGEETQYF. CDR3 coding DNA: TGCGCCAGCAGCTTCCGACTAGCGGGAGAAGAGACCCAGTACTTC.

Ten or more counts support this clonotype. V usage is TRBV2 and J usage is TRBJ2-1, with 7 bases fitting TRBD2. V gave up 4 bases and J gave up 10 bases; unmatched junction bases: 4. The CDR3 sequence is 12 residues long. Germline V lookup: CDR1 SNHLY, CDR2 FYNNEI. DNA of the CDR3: TGTGCCAGCAGTGGAGGGCGGGGGGAGCAGTTCTTC. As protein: CASSGGRGEQFF.

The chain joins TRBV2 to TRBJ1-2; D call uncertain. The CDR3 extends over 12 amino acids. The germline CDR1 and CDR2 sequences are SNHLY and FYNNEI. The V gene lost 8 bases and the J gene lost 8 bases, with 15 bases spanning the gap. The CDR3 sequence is CASCARVEGYTF. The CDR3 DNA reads TGTGCCAGCTGTGCGAGGGTAGAGGGCTACACCTTC.

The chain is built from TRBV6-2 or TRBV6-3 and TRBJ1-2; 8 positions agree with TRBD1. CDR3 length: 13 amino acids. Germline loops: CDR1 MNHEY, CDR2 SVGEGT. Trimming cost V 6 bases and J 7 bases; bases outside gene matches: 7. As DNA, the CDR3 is TGTGCCAGCAGCCTGACAGGGGCGTTTGGCTACACCTTC. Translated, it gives CASSLTGAFGYTF.

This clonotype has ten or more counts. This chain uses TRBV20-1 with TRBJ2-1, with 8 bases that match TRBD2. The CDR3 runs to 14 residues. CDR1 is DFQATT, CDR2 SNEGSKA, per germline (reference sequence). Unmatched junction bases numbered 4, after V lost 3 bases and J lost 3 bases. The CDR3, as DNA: TGCAGTGCTAGCTATAGCGGGGTCTACAATGAGCAGTTCTTC. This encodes CSASYSGVYNEQFF.

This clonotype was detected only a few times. CDR3 sequence (DNA): TGCGCCAGCAGCCAAGACAGGGTTGGTGGCTACACCTTC. Protein: CASSQDRVGGYTF. This chain links TRBV4-1 with TRBJ1-2; D might be TRBD1 (5 bases). CDR1 is MGHRA and CDR2 is YSYEKL in the germline V gene. The CDR3 has 13 residues. Trimming removed 0 bases at V and 7 bases at J, with 9 bases between.

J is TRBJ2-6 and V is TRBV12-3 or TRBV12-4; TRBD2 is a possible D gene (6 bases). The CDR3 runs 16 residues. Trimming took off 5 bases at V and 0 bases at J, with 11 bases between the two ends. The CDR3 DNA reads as TGTGCCAGCAGTCCGGGACTTCTCTCTGGGGCCAACGTCCTGACTTTC. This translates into CASSPGLLSGANVLTF.

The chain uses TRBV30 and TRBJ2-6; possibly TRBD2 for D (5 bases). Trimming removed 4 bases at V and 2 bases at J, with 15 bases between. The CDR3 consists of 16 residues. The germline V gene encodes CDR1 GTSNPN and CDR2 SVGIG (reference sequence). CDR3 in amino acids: CAWIPQFGAGANVLTF. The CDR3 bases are TGTGCCTGGATCCCTCAGTTCGGGGCTGGGGCCAACGTCCTGACTTTC.

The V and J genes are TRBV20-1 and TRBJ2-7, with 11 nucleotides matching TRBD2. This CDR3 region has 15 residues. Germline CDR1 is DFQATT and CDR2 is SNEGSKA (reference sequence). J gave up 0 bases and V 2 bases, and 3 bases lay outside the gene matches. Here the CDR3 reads CSARPGLAASYEQYF. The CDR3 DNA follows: TGCAGTGCTAGACCGGGACTAGCGGCCTCCTACGAGCAGTACTTC.

CDR3 region: CAARQGNTGELFF. The CDR3 coding sequence is TGTGCCGCGCGACAGGGGAACACCGGGGAGCTGTTTTTT. The chain joins TRBV28 to TRBJ2-2; 7 nucleotides match TRBD1. Germline CDR1 is MDHEN and CDR2 is SYDVKM. The CDR3 has 13 amino acids. The trim removed 11 bases at V and 1 base at J, leaving 4 bases unmatched.

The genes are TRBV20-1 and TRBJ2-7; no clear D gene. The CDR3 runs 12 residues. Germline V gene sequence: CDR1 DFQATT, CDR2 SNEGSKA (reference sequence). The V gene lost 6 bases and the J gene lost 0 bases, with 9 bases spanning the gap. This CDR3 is CSARISSYEQYF. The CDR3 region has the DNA TGCAGTGCCCGAATTAGCTCCTACGAGCAGTACTTC.

The CDR3 spells CSASDAGGLSSYNEQFF. The CDR3 region has the DNA TGCAGTGCTAGTGACGCGGGGGGGCTTAGCTCCTACAATGAGCAGTTCTTC. The V call is TRBV20-1, the J call TRBJ2-1, with 9 bases aligning to TRBD2. Germline V gene lookup returns CDR1 DFQATT and CDR2 SNEGSKA (reference sequence). With 3 bases clipped from V and 0 bases from J, the junction kept 9 bases outside the gene matches. This CDR3 has 17 residues.

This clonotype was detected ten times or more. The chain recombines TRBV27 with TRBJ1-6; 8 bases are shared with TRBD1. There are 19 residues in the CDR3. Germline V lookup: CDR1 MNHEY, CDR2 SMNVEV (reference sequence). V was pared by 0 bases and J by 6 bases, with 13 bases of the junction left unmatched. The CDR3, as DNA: TGTGCCAGCAGTTTATCAAAAGGAGCAGACAGGGGCCGTAATTCACCCCTCCACTTT. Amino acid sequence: CASSLSKGADRGRNSPLHF.

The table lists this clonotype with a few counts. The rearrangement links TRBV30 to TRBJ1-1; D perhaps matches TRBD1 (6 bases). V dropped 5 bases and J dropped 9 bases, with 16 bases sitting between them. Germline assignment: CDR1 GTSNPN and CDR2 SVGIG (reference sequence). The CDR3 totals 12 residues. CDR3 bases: TGTGCCTGGTTAACTCAGGGGATGAAAGCTTTCTTT. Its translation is CAWLTQGMKAFF.

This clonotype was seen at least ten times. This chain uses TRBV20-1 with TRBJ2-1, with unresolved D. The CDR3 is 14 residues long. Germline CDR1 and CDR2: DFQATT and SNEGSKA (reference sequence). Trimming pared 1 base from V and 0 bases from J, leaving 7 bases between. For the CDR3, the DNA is TGCAGTGCTAGAGTTCGGGTCTCCTACAATGAGCAGTTCTTC. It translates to CSARVRVSYNEQFF.

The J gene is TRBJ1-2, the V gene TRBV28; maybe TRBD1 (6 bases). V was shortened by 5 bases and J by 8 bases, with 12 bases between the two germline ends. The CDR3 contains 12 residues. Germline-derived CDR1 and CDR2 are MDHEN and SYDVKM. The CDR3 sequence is CASSRGGEGYTF. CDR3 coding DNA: TGTGCCAGCAGTCGAGGGGGGGAAGGCTACACCTTC.

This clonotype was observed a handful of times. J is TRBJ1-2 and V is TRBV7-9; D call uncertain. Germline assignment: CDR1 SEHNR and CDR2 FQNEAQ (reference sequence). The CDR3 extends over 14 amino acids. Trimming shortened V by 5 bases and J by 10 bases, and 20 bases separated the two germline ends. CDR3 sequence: CASSPRSGEGAYTF. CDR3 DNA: TGTGCCAGCAGCCCCAGGTCTGGGGAAGGTGCCTACACCTTC.

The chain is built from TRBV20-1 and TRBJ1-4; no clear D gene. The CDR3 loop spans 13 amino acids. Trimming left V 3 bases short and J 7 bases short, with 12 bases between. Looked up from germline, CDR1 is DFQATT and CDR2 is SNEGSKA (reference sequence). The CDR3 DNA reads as TGCAGTGCTAGCAAAGGGATGGGTGAAAAACTGTTTTTT. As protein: CSASKGMGEKLFF.

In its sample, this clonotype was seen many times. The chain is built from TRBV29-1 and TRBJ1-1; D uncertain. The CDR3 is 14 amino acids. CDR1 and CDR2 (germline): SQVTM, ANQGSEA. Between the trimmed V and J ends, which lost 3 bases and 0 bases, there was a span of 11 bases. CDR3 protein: CSVEPQHMNTEAFF. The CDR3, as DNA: TGCAGCGTTGAGCCACAACACATGAACACTGAAGCTTTCTTT.